The 18 T cell receptor beta chains below all came from one sample that was sequenced in a study of molecular identifiers for immune sequencing clone quantification (dated by TCRdb to the late 2010s). The library came from PCR. For sequencing, a NextSeq 500 was employed. TCRdb passed the public sequencing reads through fastp at Q25 and MiXCR, retaining productive beta sequences. Rows merge per CDR3 protein into single entries with the most common DNA and genes. This sample holds approximately 680,000 distinct CDR3 sequences; 25% were observed only once. The ten largest clonotypes hold 0.75% to 0.8% of the sample. Material: naive CD8+ T cells from blood, with Jurkat cell RNA spiked in. The cell subset or site label here, explained by the study, means: FACS-sorted CD8+CD4-CCR7+CD45RA+ naive T cells. The receptors originated from a human donor in good health. Some libraries in this study had Jurkat cell RNA spiked in.

This clonotype was recorded a few times. This rearrangement joins TRBV4-1 to TRBJ2-3; 11 bases line up with TRBD2. This CDR3 contains 16 residues. Germline assignment: CDR1 MGHRA and CDR2 YSYEKL. The trim removed 3 bases at V and 4 bases at J, leaving 6 bases unmatched. CDR3 in DNA: TGCGCCAGCAGCCAGAGACTAGCGGGATTGGCAGATACGCAGTATTTT. It codes for CASSQRLAGLADTQYF.

About this clonotype: This may come from a read error, since a much larger clone is one base off. The CDR3 DNA sequence: TGTGCCAGCAGCCCAACCCTAGGCGACAGCAGCTCCTACGAGCAGTGCTTC. Translated, it gives CASSPTLGDSSSYEQCF. The chain is built from TRBV3-1 and TRBJ2-7, with D perhaps TRBD1 (5 bases). This CDR3 has 17 amino acids. Per germline, CDR1 LGHDT and CDR2 YNNKEL (reference sequence).

Turning to this clonotype: With a much larger clone just one base away, this may be a read error. The rearrangement joins TRBV28 to TRBJ1-2; possibly TRBD1 for D (5 bases). Germline assignment: CDR1 MDHEN and CDR2 SYDVKM. V was pared by 3 bases and J by 6 bases, with 20 bases between. There are 16 residues in the CDR3. CDR3 nucleotides: TGTGCCAGCAGTTTGGCCCGAGACAGCTCACTCAATGGCTACACCTTC. Translated, it gives CASSLARDSSLNGYTF.

The chain couples TRBV30 to TRBJ2-3; D may be TRBD1 (6 bases). The CDR3 has 14 residues. The germline gives CDR1 GTSNPN, CDR2 SVGIG (reference sequence). V was trimmed by 1 base and J by 3 bases, leaving 11 bases between them. CDR3 sequence reads: CAWSDTGLTDTQYF. The DNA for the CDR3 is TGTGCCTGGAGTGATACAGGGTTAACAGATACGCAGTATTTT.

This chain joins TRBV4-3 and TRBJ2-7; perhaps TRBD2 as D (5 bases). This CDR3 contains 15 residues. The germline CDR1 and CDR2 sequences are LGHNA and YSLEER. V was pared by 0 bases and J by 2 bases, with 11 bases between. The CDR3 DNA is TGCGCCAGCAGCCAAGAGAGGGAAGACACCTACGAGCAGTACTTC. Protein sequence: CASSQEREDTYEQYF.

This clonotype has at least ten counts. The chain is built from TRBV28 and TRBJ1-1; D is perhaps TRBD1 (6 bases). Germline V gives CDR1 MDHEN, CDR2 SYDVKM. CDR3 length equals 14 residues. The V gene lost 3 bases and the J gene lost 4 bases, with 12 bases spanning the gap. CDR3 loop: CASSFRGSGTEAFF. Written as DNA, the CDR3 is TGTGCCAGCAGTTTTAGGGGGAGTGGCACTGAAGCTTTCTTT.

The CDR3 here is CASSGPPRAGELFF. CDR3 DNA: TGTGCCAGCAGCGGGCCCCCTCGGGCCGGGGAGCTGTTTTTT. The chain has TRBV13 and TRBJ2-2; D unclear. This CDR3 has 14 amino acids. Trimming removed 5 bases at V and 6 bases at J, with 13 bases between. Germline assignment: CDR1 PRHDT and CDR2 FYEKMQ (reference sequence).

On this clonotype: A much bigger clone sits one base away, suggesting this may be a read error. The chain carries TRBV6-5 and TRBJ2-7, with TRBD2 matching 12 bases. Germline values: CDR1 MNHEY, CDR2 SVGAGI. The CDR3 is made up of 14 amino acids. This CDR3 is CASASSGREYEQHF. As DNA, the CDR3 is TGTGCCAGCGCGTCTAGCGGGAGGGAGTACGAGCAGCACTTC.

This clonotype was seen at least ten times. The gene calls are TRBV20-1 and TRBJ2-7, with D possibly matching TRBD1 (6 bases). CDR3 length equals 13 residues. The V end lost 2 bases, the J end lost 5 bases, and 13 bases lay between the germline ends. CDR1 is DFQATT and CDR2 is SNEGSKA in the germline V gene (reference sequence). The CDR3 DNA reads as TGCAGTGCTAGATACTGGCAGGGGAACGAGCAGTACTTC. Translating it yields CSARYWQGNEQYF.

As for this clonotype: This may be a read error: a much more frequent sequence differs by one nucleotide. The rearrangement links TRBV2 to TRBJ1-1; D gene uncertain. This CDR3 has 14 amino acids. Trimming stripped 4 bases from V and 0 bases from J, with 9 bases between. From germline, CDR1 is SNHLY and CDR2 FYNNEI. CDR3 nucleotide sequence: TGTGCCAGCAGTGGATGGAATTTGAACACTGAAGCTTTCTTT. The encoded protein is CASSGWNLNTEAFF.

The CDR3 spells CATSGVGVYNEQFF. For the CDR3, the DNA is TGTGCCACCAGCGGGGTGGGGGTATACAATGAGCAGTTCTTC. The rearrangement uses TRBV15 and TRBJ2-1; possibly TRBD1 or TRBD2 for D (5 bases each). The germline CDR1 and CDR2 sequences are LNHNV and YYDKDF (reference sequence). Trimming shortened V by 5 bases and J by 4 bases, and 12 bases separated the two germline ends. The CDR3 covers 14 residues.

This chain uses TRBV6-2 or TRBV6-3 with TRBJ2-7; D is possibly TRBD1 (6 bases). This CDR3 spans 13 amino acids. V lost 7 bases, J lost 3 bases, and 13 bases lay in between. The V gene's germline CDR1 is MNHEY and CDR2 SVGEGT. The CDR3 region has the DNA TGTGCCAGCAAAAAAGGGGACAACTACGAGCAGTACTTC. It codes for CASKKGDNYEQYF.

A remark on this clonotype: It may be a read error: a sequence one base away is much more abundant. The chain recombines TRBV27 with TRBJ2-7; no clear D. CDR3 length: 13 amino acids. V dropped 3 bases and J dropped 1 base, with 7 bases sitting between them. The V gene's germline CDR1 is MNHEY and CDR2 SMNVEV (reference sequence). The chain's CDR3 is CASSFRQSYEQYF. The CDR3 nucleotides read TGTGCCAGCAGTTTTCGGCAGTCCTACGAGCAGTACTTC.

The rearrangement uses TRBV12-5 and TRBJ2-1, with D possibly matching TRBD2 (6 bases). Trimming stripped 7 bases from V and 4 bases from J, with 14 bases between. Germline CDR1 LGHNT, CDR2 FRNRAP. The CDR3 totals 14 residues. CDR3 sequence (DNA): TGTGCTAGTGATCACCGGGACTTATACAATGAGCAGTTCTTC. It yields the protein CASDHRDLYNEQFF.

This clonotype was seen many times. This chain joins TRBV29-1 and TRBJ1-1; D unclear. CDR1 is SQVTM and CDR2 is ANQGSEA in the germline V gene. The CDR3 is made up of 15 amino acids. Trimming removed 3 bases from V and 1 base from J, with 15 bases in between. The CDR3 spells CSVEALGNPNTEAFF. DNA of the CDR3: TGCAGCGTTGAGGCCTTAGGCAACCCGAACACTGAAGCTTTCTTT.

Comments on this clonotype: A much larger clonotype is one base distant, so this may be a read error. This sequence joins TRBV4-3 and TRBJ1-6; D not resolved. Germline CDR1 reads LGHNA; CDR2 reads YSLEER. The CDR3 spans 16 residues. V dropped 0 bases and J dropped 0 bases, with 6 bases sitting between them. The CDR3 sequence is CASSQDLSSYNSPLHF. Here the CDR3 DNA reads TGCGCCAGCAGCCAAGATCTCAGCTCCTATAATTCACCCCTCCACTTT.

This clonotype turned up a few times. The rearrangement uses TRBV19 and TRBJ2-7; D not certain. Germline V gene data show CDR1 as LNHDA and CDR2 as SQIVND (reference sequence). CDR3 length: 15 residues. With 8 bases removed from V and 7 bases from J, the gap between germline ends came to 24 bases. Here the CDR3 reads CASYTRSWASHEQYF. The CDR3 bases are TGTGCCAGTTATACTCGGTCTTGGGCTTCTCATGAGCAGTACTTC.

A word on this clonotype: In this CDR3 the conserved last residue, phenylalanine or tryptophan, is missing, so a read error is likely. The chain employs TRBV7-6 and TRBJ2-3; 12 bases line up with TRBD2. Germline V lookup: CDR1 SGHVS, CDR2 FNYEAQ. The CDR3 is 15 amino acids. V dropped 6 bases and J dropped 9; count of bases not matched to a gene: 10. As DNA, the CDR3 is TGTGCCAGCAGGCTGACTAGCGGGAGCAGAGAAACGCAGTATTTA. The encoded protein is CASRLTSGSRETQYL.